Listed below are T cell receptor beta chains from one sample, sequenced in a study of identical twins. TCRdb reanalysed the 5' RACE reads using MiXCR and keeps one entry per CDR3 protein. The sample shows 1,800,000 or so distinct CDR3 sequences, roughly a third of them seen only once. Sequencing used cord blood. The receptors were sampled from a newborn girl in good health. Each CDR3 is given without its conserved first and last residue.

v_call,cdr3_length,j_call,cdr3_aa
TRBV6-1,14,TRBJ2-4,ASRVSGALAKNIQY
TRBV7-9,13,TRBJ2-5,ASSLKRLDRETQY
TRBV20-1,13,NA,SAPSLDRLIYEQY
TRBV6-1,12,TRBJ2-7,ASSGWQGAYEQY
TRBV5-1,12,TRBJ2-7,ASSTGPNNNEQY
TRBV24-1,11,TRBJ2-7,ATRDKGPYEQY
TRBV24-1,13,TRBJ2-2,ATSDLGSYTGELF
TRBV7-2,13,TRBJ2-1,ASSLMAGLKNEQF
TRBV4-1,15,TRBJ2-1,ASSQVTSGVPYNEQF
TRBV7-9,11,TRBJ1-1,ASSRAGRTEAF